At least ten counts were recorded for the clone carrying this TCR beta chain. What it binds is unknown. This sample was taken from a study of neurological immune-mediated disorders. There are 10 residues in the CDR3. V was clipped by 6 bases and J by 2 bases, with 3 bases between them. Germline values: CDR1 DFQATT, CDR2 SNEGSKA (reference sequence). Synthesis of cDNA was performed by 5'RACE using 10-nucleotide random UMIs. TCRdb fed the 5' RACE reads into MiXCR, producing one record per CDR3 protein. The sample lists approximately 30,000 distinct CDR3 sequences; less than 8.5% were seen once. Overall study results and limits: Subjects shared no identical expanded-clone CDR3 amino acid sequences, suggesting private TCR-beta repertoires in all groups.

The receptor was isolated from a woman in her fifties or sixties in good health. The V call is TRBV20-1, the J call TRBJ2-3; D gene uncertain. The sample taken for sequencing was PBMCs. The CDR3 region is CSAPTDTQYF. The CDR3 bases are TGCAGTGCCCCCACAGATACGCAGTATTTT.